These T cell receptor beta chains were read from a single sample in a study of beta chain features in type 1 diabetes. Sequencing used immunoSEQ multiplex PCR; TCRdb keeps in-frame clones, though not all of them. The data contain 300,000 to 400,000 clones, roughly 14% of them singletons. The sample comprised naive CD4+ T cells from blood. Every receptor here comes from a woman aged 18 to 35 with type 1 diabetes. Each CDR3 is given with its conserved first and last residue. Fields, in order: V gene, D gene, J gene, clone size, CDR3 protein, CDR3 DNA. D genes are given only for firm matches. Expanded clones are given a class, and other clones once, few, many or no size at all.

v_call: TRBV18; d_call: .; j_call: TRBJ2-1; clone_size: few; cdr3_aa: CASSPPEQGQFF; cdr3_nt: TGTGCCAGCTCACCACCCGAGCAGGGGCAGTTCTTC
v_call: TRBV9; d_call: .; j_call: TRBJ2-1; clone_size: .; cdr3_aa: CASSAFTSIGEQFF; cdr3_nt: TGTGCCAGCAGCGCCTTTACTAGCATAGGTGAGCAGTTCTTC
v_call: TRBV6-6; d_call: TRBD1; j_call: TRBJ1-1; clone_size: .; cdr3_aa: CASSRARGPGNTEAFF; cdr3_nt: TGTGCCAGCAGCCGAGCCAGGGGGCCAGGGAACACTGAAGCTTTCTTT
v_call: TRBV7-2; d_call: TRBD2; j_call: TRBJ2-2; clone_size: few; cdr3_aa: CASSLNGRSSGELFF; cdr3_nt: TGTGCCAGCAGCTTAAACGGGAGGTCATCCGGGGAGCTGTTTTTT
v_call: TRBV4-1; d_call: TRBD2; j_call: TRBJ2-1; clone_size: .; cdr3_aa: CASSQARGTSEDNEQFF; cdr3_nt: TGCGCCAGCAGCCAAGCGCGAGGAACTAGCGAGGACAATGAGCAGTTCTTC
v_call: TRBV7-3; d_call: .; j_call: TRBJ1-1; clone_size: few; cdr3_aa: CASSLQGITEAFF; cdr3_nt: TGTGCCAGCAGCCTCCAGGGTATCACTGAAGCTTTCTTT
v_call: TRBV11-2; d_call: TRBD1; j_call: TRBJ2-5; clone_size: .; cdr3_aa: CASSTRTGTETQYF; cdr3_nt: TGTGCCAGCAGCACTCGGACAGGGACGGAGACCCAGTACTTC
v_call: TRBV19; d_call: .; j_call: TRBJ2-2; clone_size: .; cdr3_aa: CASSPLTGAGELFF; cdr3_nt: TGTGCCAGTAGTCCTTTAACAGGAGCCGGGGAGCTGTTTTTT
v_call: TRBV27; d_call: .; j_call: TRBJ2-1; clone_size: .; cdr3_aa: CASTSAVSSYNEQFF; cdr3_nt: TGTGCCAGCACCTCTGCGGTGAGCTCCTACAATGAGCAGTTCTTC
v_call: TRBV11-3; d_call: .; j_call: TRBJ2-1; clone_size: few; cdr3_aa: CASSSHYFSYNEQFF; cdr3_nt: TGTGCCAGCAGCTCTCACTATTTCTCCTACAATGAGCAGTTCTTC
v_call: TRBV7-6; d_call: TRBD1; j_call: TRBJ1-4; clone_size: few; cdr3_aa: CASSITGGAGEKLFF; cdr3_nt: TGTGCCAGCAGCATCACAGGGGGCGCGGGTGAAAAACTGTTTTTT
v_call: TRBV30; d_call: TRBD2; j_call: TRBJ2-3; clone_size: .; cdr3_aa: CAWSEGLAGGDTQYF; cdr3_nt: TGTGCCTGGAGTGAGGGACTAGCGGGAGGAGATACGCAGTATTTT
v_call: TRBV9; d_call: TRBD2; j_call: TRBJ2-1; clone_size: few; cdr3_aa: CASSVIGTRGYNEQFF; cdr3_nt: TGTGCCAGCAGCGTCATCGGGACTAGGGGCTACAATGAGCAGTTCTTC
v_call: TRBV30; d_call: TRBD2; j_call: TRBJ2-3; clone_size: few; cdr3_aa: CAWSVRAGAGTDTQYF; cdr3_nt: TGTGCCTGGAGTGTAAGGGCGGGAGCCGGCACAGATACGCAGTATTTT
v_call: TRBV5-5; d_call: .; j_call: TRBJ1-2; clone_size: few; cdr3_aa: CASSFGQFGYTF; cdr3_nt: TGTGCCAGCAGCTTTGGTCAGTTTGGCTACACCTTC
v_call: TRBV5-1; d_call: TRBD2; j_call: TRBJ2-1; clone_size: .; cdr3_aa: CASSLDLAGSQFF; cdr3_nt: TGCGCCAGCAGCTTGGATCTAGCGGGCTCCCAGTTCTTC
v_call: TRBV7-2; d_call: TRBD2; j_call: TRBJ2-5; clone_size: few; cdr3_aa: CASSSRTSGNPPQETQYF; cdr3_nt: TGTGCCAGCAGCTCTCGGACTAGCGGGAATCCCCCTCAAGAGACCCAGTACTTC
v_call: TRBV9; d_call: .; j_call: TRBJ2-5; clone_size: .; cdr3_aa: CASTPSGAARQETQYF; cdr3_nt: TGTGCCAGCACCCCGAGTGGGGCCGCCAGACAAGAGACCCAGTACTTC
v_call: TRBV29-1; d_call: .; j_call: TRBJ2-5; clone_size: few; cdr3_aa: CSGARPGDETQYF; cdr3_nt: TGCAGCGGCGCCCGGCCAGGGGACGAGACCCAGTACTTC
v_call: TRBV30; d_call: .; j_call: TRBJ1-1; clone_size: few; cdr3_aa: CAWSVQYTEAFF; cdr3_nt: TGTGCCTGGAGTGTACAATACACTGAAGCTTTCTTT
v_call: TRBV14; d_call: .; j_call: TRBJ1-2; clone_size: .; cdr3_aa: CASSKGTPPNYGYTF; cdr3_nt: TGTGCCAGCAGCAAAGGGACACCTCCCAACTATGGCTACACCTTC
v_call: TRBV9; d_call: TRBD2; j_call: TRBJ2-5; clone_size: few; cdr3_aa: CASKRGEDQETQYF; cdr3_nt: TGTGCCAGCAAGCGGGGGGAGGACCAAGAGACCCAGTACTTC
v_call: TRBV7-2; d_call: .; j_call: TRBJ1-2; clone_size: .; cdr3_aa: CASSLGSLNYGYTF; cdr3_nt: TGTGCCAGCAGCTTAGGTTCCCTGAACTATGGCTACACCTTC
v_call: TRBV2; d_call: .; j_call: TRBJ1-2; clone_size: .; cdr3_aa: CASRHDSRYGYTF; cdr3_nt: TGTGCCAGCAGGCATGACAGCCGCTATGGCTACACCTTC
v_call: TRBV5-1; d_call: .; j_call: TRBJ2-1; clone_size: .; cdr3_aa: CASFTSGLNEQFF; cdr3_nt: TGCGCCAGCTTCACGTCAGGGCTCAATGAGCAGTTCTTC
v_call: TRBV19; d_call: .; j_call: TRBJ1-2; clone_size: few; cdr3_aa: CASTGQPNYGYTF; cdr3_nt: TGTGCCAGTACCGGACAGCCTAACTATGGCTACACCTTC
v_call: TRBV2; d_call: TRBD1; j_call: TRBJ1-5; clone_size: .; cdr3_aa: CASRPGQGRGNQPQHF; cdr3_nt: TGTGCCAGCCGACCGGGACAGGGTCGGGGCAATCAGCCCCAGCATTTT
v_call: TRBV18; d_call: TRBD2; j_call: TRBJ2-3; clone_size: .; cdr3_aa: CASSPTTSAGGLDTQYF; cdr3_nt: TGTGCCAGCTCACCAACTACGTCGGCGGGAGGGCTGGATACGCAGTATTTT
v_call: TRBV9; d_call: .; j_call: TRBJ2-3; clone_size: few; cdr3_aa: CASNRESTDTQYF; cdr3_nt: TGTGCCAGCAACCGGGAGAGCACAGATACGCAGTATTTT
v_call: TRBV7-9; d_call: .; j_call: TRBJ2-1; clone_size: .; cdr3_aa: CASSSPGGGGEQFF; cdr3_nt: TGTGCCAGCAGCTCCCCCGGGGGAGGGGGTGAGCAGTTCTTC
v_call: TRBV5-4; d_call: .; j_call: TRBJ2-1; clone_size: .; cdr3_aa: CASSPRGGNGNEQFF; cdr3_nt: TGTGCCAGCAGCCCTCGTGGCGGGAATGGAAATGAGCAGTTCTTC
v_call: TRBV6-5; d_call: TRBD1; j_call: TRBJ1-2; clone_size: .; cdr3_aa: CASSRDRRNYGYTF; cdr3_nt: TGTGCCAGCAGTCGGGACAGGAGAAACTATGGCTACACCTTC
v_call: TRBV5-1; d_call: TRBD2; j_call: TRBJ2-1; clone_size: .; cdr3_aa: CASSVLAGDSYNEQFF; cdr3_nt: TGCGCCAGCAGCGTACTAGCGGGCGACTCCTACAATGAGCAGTTCTTC
v_call: TRBV30; d_call: .; j_call: TRBJ1-2; clone_size: .; cdr3_aa: CAWRQGLGYTF; cdr3_nt: TGTGCCTGGAGACAGGGTCTTGGCTACACCTTC
v_call: TRBV18; d_call: .; j_call: TRBJ2-1; clone_size: .; cdr3_aa: CASSPQRRDEQFF; cdr3_nt: TGTGCCAGCTCACCACAGAGGCGCGATGAGCAGTTCTTC
v_call: TRBV5-1; d_call: .; j_call: TRBJ2-1; clone_size: few; cdr3_aa: CASSLTGNEQFF; cdr3_nt: TGCGCCAGCAGCTTGACAGGCAATGAGCAGTTCTTC
v_call: TRBV18; d_call: .; j_call: TRBJ2-5; clone_size: .; cdr3_aa: CASSPSGEETQYF; cdr3_nt: TGTGCCAGCTCACCATCGGGGGAAGAGACCCAGTACTTC
v_call: TRBV18; d_call: TRBD2; j_call: TRBJ2-1; clone_size: few; cdr3_aa: CASSPSSTSGTSYNEQFF; cdr3_nt: TGTGCCAGCTCACCGAGCAGTACTAGCGGAACCTCCTACAATGAGCAGTTCTTC
v_call: TRBV6-1; d_call: TRBD1; j_call: TRBJ1-2; clone_size: .; cdr3_aa: CASRDRGQYGYTF; cdr3_nt: TGTGCCAGCAGGGACAGGGGGCAATATGGCTACACCTTC
v_call: TRBV27; d_call: TRBD2; j_call: TRBJ2-2; clone_size: .; cdr3_aa: CASSFVAGELGELFF; cdr3_nt: TGTGCCAGCAGTTTCGTAGCGGGAGAACTCGGGGAGCTGTTTTTT
v_call: TRBV4-3; d_call: TRBD2; j_call: TRBJ2-3; clone_size: .; cdr3_aa: CASSPSRGVPSTDTQYF; cdr3_nt: TGCGCCAGCAGCCCGTCCCGGGGGGTACCTAGCACAGATACGCAGTATTTT
v_call: TRBV30; d_call: TRBD2; j_call: TRBJ2-1; clone_size: few; cdr3_aa: CAWTKTSGPHNEQFF; cdr3_nt: TGTGCCTGGACCAAGACTAGCGGACCACACAATGAGCAGTTCTTC
v_call: TRBV5-4; d_call: .; j_call: TRBJ2-1; clone_size: .; cdr3_aa: CASSAGRGVGEQFF; cdr3_nt: TGTGCCAGCAGCGCGGGGAGAGGCGTGGGTGAGCAGTTCTTC
v_call: TRBV6-5; d_call: .; j_call: TRBJ1-3; clone_size: .; cdr3_aa: CASSYSGQPSGNTIYF; cdr3_nt: TGTGCCAGCAGTTACTCCGGACAGCCCTCTGGAAACACCATATATTTT
v_call: TRBV4-1; d_call: .; j_call: TRBJ1-5; clone_size: .; cdr3_aa: CASSQSSGGQPQHF; cdr3_nt: TGCGCCAGCAGCCAATCATCCGGGGGGCAGCCCCAGCATTTT
v_call: TRBV21-1; d_call: .; j_call: TRBJ2-5; clone_size: .; cdr3_aa: CASRLTDQETQYF; cdr3_nt: TGTGCCAGCAGACTGACAGATCAAGAGACCCAGTACTTC
v_call: TRBV7-9; d_call: .; j_call: TRBJ2-2; clone_size: .; cdr3_aa: CASSLLGRGYTGELFF; cdr3_nt: TGTGCCAGCAGCTTACTGGGCAGGGGATACACCGGGGAGCTGTTTTTT
v_call: TRBV5-1; d_call: .; j_call: TRBJ2-7; clone_size: .; cdr3_aa: CASRPGGGSGQYF; cdr3_nt: TGCGCCAGCAGGCCGGGCGGAGGATCAGGGCAGTACTTC
v_call: TRBV19; d_call: .; j_call: TRBJ2-6; clone_size: .; cdr3_aa: CASSIRSSGANVLTF; cdr3_nt: TGTGCCAGTAGTATAAGGAGCTCTGGGGCCAACGTCCTGACTTTC
v_call: TRBV19; d_call: TRBD1; j_call: TRBJ2-6; clone_size: few; cdr3_aa: CASSMPDRGSSGANVLTF; cdr3_nt: TGTGCCAGTAGTATGCCGGACAGGGGATCCTCTGGGGCCAACGTCCTGACTTTC
v_call: TRBV30; d_call: .; j_call: TRBJ2-3; clone_size: few; cdr3_aa: CAWSRVGGTDTQYF; cdr3_nt: TGTGCCTGGAGTCGGGTAGGGGGCACAGATACGCAGTATTTT